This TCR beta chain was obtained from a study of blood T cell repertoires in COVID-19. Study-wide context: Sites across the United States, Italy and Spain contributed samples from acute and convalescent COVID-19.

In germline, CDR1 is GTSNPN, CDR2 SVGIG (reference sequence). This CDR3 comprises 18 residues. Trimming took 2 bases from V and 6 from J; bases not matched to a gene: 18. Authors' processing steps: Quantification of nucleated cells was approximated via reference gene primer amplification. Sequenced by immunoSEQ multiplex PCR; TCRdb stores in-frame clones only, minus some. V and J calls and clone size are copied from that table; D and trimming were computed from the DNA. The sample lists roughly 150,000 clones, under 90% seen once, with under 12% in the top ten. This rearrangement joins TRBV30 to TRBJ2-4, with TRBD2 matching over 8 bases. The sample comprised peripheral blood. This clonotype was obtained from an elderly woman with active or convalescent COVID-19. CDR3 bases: TGTGCCTGGAGTAGAATGCCAGCGGGAGTAGGGCCTCCAAACATTCAGTACTTC. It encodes CAWSRMPAGVGPPNIQYF.